This is a list of T cell receptor beta chains from one sample in a study of blood T cell repertoires in COVID-19. Produced via immunoSEQ multiplex PCR; TCRdb's table is partial and in-frame only. The data show about 55,000 clones, approximately 85% seen once. The specimen sequenced was peripheral blood. The receptors were sampled from a human donor in a cohort sampled during active COVID-19. The CDR3 runs from the conserved cysteine through the conserved F or W. The D gene is left open where the match is weak. The size field is filled for only some rows; it gives once, few, many or a size class.

j_gene: TRBJ2-3
v_gene: TRBV5-6
abundance: .
d_gene: .
CDR3aa: CASSLDDRYSDTQYF
CDR3nt: TGTGCCAGCAGCTTGGATGACAGATACTCAGATACGCAGTATTTT

j_gene: TRBJ2-5
v_gene: TRBV20-1
abundance: .
d_gene: .
CDR3aa: CSALTGETQYF
CDR3nt: TGCAGTGCCCTAACAGGGGAGACCCAGTACTTC

j_gene: TRBJ1-3
v_gene: TRBV18
abundance: .
d_gene: .
CDR3aa: CASSPMEYSGNTIYF
CDR3nt: TGTGCCAGCTCACCAATGGAGTACTCTGGAAACACCATATATTTT

j_gene: TRBJ1-3
v_gene: TRBV5-1
abundance: .
d_gene: .
CDR3aa: CASSFGAGNTIYF
CDR3nt: TGCGCCAGCAGCTTCGGGGCTGGAAACACCATATATTTT

j_gene: TRBJ2-5
v_gene: TRBV24-1
abundance: .
d_gene: .
CDR3aa: CATSGDTQETQYF
CDR3nt: TGTGCCACCAGTGGGGACACCCAAGAGACCCAGTACTTC

j_gene: TRBJ1-2
v_gene: TRBV19
abundance: .
d_gene: .
CDR3aa: CASSIDLDYGYTF
CDR3nt: TGTGCCAGTAGTATAGATCTCGACTATGGCTACACCTTC

j_gene: TRBJ2-7
v_gene: TRBV5-1
abundance: .
d_gene: TRBD2
CDR3aa: CASTITAGVYEQYF
CDR3nt: TGCGCCAGCACCATCACGGCGGGAGTCTACGAGCAGTACTTC

j_gene: TRBJ1-1
v_gene: TRBV5-1
abundance: .
d_gene: TRBD1
CDR3aa: CASSSDRLNTEAFF
CDR3nt: TGCGCCAGCAGCTCGGACAGGTTGAACACTGAAGCTTTCTTT

j_gene: TRBJ2-1
v_gene: TRBV14
abundance: .
d_gene: TRBD2
CDR3aa: CASSPLAVYNEQFF
CDR3nt: TGTGCCAGCAGCCCACTAGCGGTCTACAATGAGCAGTTCTTC

j_gene: TRBJ1-2
v_gene: TRBV7-9
abundance: .
d_gene: .
CDR3aa: CASSLASGFSPYTF
CDR3nt: TGTGCCAGCAGCTTAGCTTCAGGGTTTTCCCCCTACACCTTC

j_gene: TRBJ2-2
v_gene: TRBV14
abundance: .
d_gene: .
CDR3aa: CASSQSRGGVGTGELFF
CDR3nt: TGTGCCAGCAGCCAAAGTCGCGGGGGCGTAGGGACCGGGGAGCTGTTTTTT

j_gene: TRBJ2-1
v_gene: TRBV9
abundance: .
d_gene: TRBD2
CDR3aa: CASSVGGGRASNEQFF
CDR3nt: TGTGCCAGCAGCGTAGGAGGCGGGAGGGCCTCCAATGAGCAGTTCTTC

j_gene: TRBJ2-2
v_gene: TRBV29-1
abundance: .
d_gene: TRBD1
CDR3aa: CSVEAWPGQGRAGELFF
CDR3nt: TGCAGCGTTGAAGCCTGGCCCGGACAGGGTAGGGCCGGGGAGCTGTTTTTT

j_gene: TRBJ2-7
v_gene: TRBV6-2/TRBV6-3
abundance: .
d_gene: TRBD1
CDR3aa: CASSTRDRGRGPYEQYF
CDR3nt: TGTGCCAGCAGTACCCGGGACAGGGGTCGCGGCCCCTACGAGCAGTACTTC

j_gene: TRBJ1-1
v_gene: TRBV9
abundance: once
d_gene: TRBD1
CDR3aa: CASSPDRETEAFF
CDR3nt: TGTGCCAGCAGCCCAGACAGGGAAACTGAAGCTTTCTTT

j_gene: TRBJ2-5
v_gene: TRBV10-3
abundance: once
d_gene: TRBD2
CDR3aa: CAIRRAGGPRETQYF
CDR3nt: TGTGCCATCAGGCGGGCGGGAGGGCCTAGGGAGACCCAGTACTTC

j_gene: TRBJ2-7
v_gene: TRBV5-1
abundance: .
d_gene: .
CDR3aa: CASSPLGETSSYEQYF
CDR3nt: TGCGCCAGCAGCCCCCTCGGGGAGACCAGCTCCTACGAGCAGTACTTC

j_gene: TRBJ2-2
v_gene: TRBV5-1
abundance: .
d_gene: TRBD1
CDR3aa: CASSQGASNTGELFF
CDR3nt: TGCGCCAGCAGCCAGGGGGCTTCGAACACCGGGGAGCTGTTTTTT

j_gene: TRBJ2-7
v_gene: TRBV12-5
abundance: .
d_gene: TRBD1
CDR3aa: CASGQDRGKYEQYF
CDR3nt: TGTGCTAGTGGCCAGGACAGGGGAAAGTACGAGCAGTACTTC

j_gene: TRBJ2-1
v_gene: TRBV5-1
abundance: once
d_gene: .
CDR3aa: CASSLDGNPYNEQFF
CDR3nt: TGCGCCAGCAGCTTAGACGGGAATCCCTACAATGAGCAGTTCTTC

j_gene: TRBJ2-1
v_gene: TRBV25-1
abundance: few
d_gene: TRBD2
CDR3aa: CASGTSGRYNEQFF
CDR3nt: TGTGCCAGCGGGACTAGCGGGAGGTACAATGAGCAGTTCTTC

j_gene: TRBJ2-3
v_gene: TRBV4-2
abundance: once
d_gene: TRBD2
CDR3aa: CASSQFDSSGGTDTQYF
CDR3nt: TGTGCCAGCAGCCAATTCGACTCTAGCGGAGGCACAGATACGCAGTATTTT

j_gene: TRBJ2-2
v_gene: TRBV6-5
abundance: .
d_gene: .
CDR3aa: CASSPHAGELFF
CDR3nt: TGTGCCAGCAGTCCCCACGCCGGGGAGCTGTTCTTT

j_gene: TRBJ2-2
v_gene: TRBV27
abundance: .
d_gene: TRBD1
CDR3aa: CASRRGDRGTAGELFF
CDR3nt: TGTGCCAGCAGGCGGGGGGACAGGGGGACTGCCGGGGAGCTGTTTTTT

j_gene: TRBJ2-1
v_gene: TRBV30
abundance: .
d_gene: .
CDR3aa: CAWALQAVAEQFF
CDR3nt: TGTGCCTGGGCCCTACAGGCGGTGGCTGAGCAGTTCTTC

j_gene: TRBJ1-4
v_gene: TRBV4-1
abundance: few
d_gene: .
CDR3aa: CASSQEGRVNEKLFF
CDR3nt: TGCGCCAGCAGCCAGGAAGGTCGGGTTAATGAAAAACTGTTTTTT

j_gene: TRBJ2-2
v_gene: TRBV28
abundance: .
d_gene: TRBD1
CDR3aa: CASTPGGNTGELFF
CDR3nt: TGTGCCAGTACCCCAGGGGGGAACACCGGGGAGCTGTTTTTT

j_gene: TRBJ2-7
v_gene: TRBV3-1/TRBV3-2
abundance: .
d_gene: .
CDR3aa: CASSRRDFNYEQYF
CDR3nt: TGTGCCAGCAGCCGCCGGGACTTCAACTACGAGCAGTACTTC

j_gene: TRBJ2-5
v_gene: TRBV7-2
abundance: .
d_gene: .
CDR3aa: CASSLGQGGPPFQETQYF
CDR3nt: TGTGCCAGCAGCTTAGGTCAGGGGGGCCCACCTTTCCAAGAGACCCAGTACTTC

j_gene: TRBJ1-1
v_gene: TRBV5-4
abundance: .
d_gene: .
CDR3aa: CASSLGAGVMNTEAFF
CDR3nt: TGTGCCAGCAGCTTGGGGGCCGGGGTCATGAACACTGAAGCTTTCTTT

j_gene: TRBJ2-7
v_gene: TRBV4-3
abundance: .
d_gene: TRBD2
CDR3aa: CASSQEGAGGVPYEQYF
CDR3nt: TGCGCCAGCAGCCAAGAGGGGGCGGGAGGGGTCCCCTACGAGCAGTACTTC